What follows describes a single T cell receptor beta chain. The CDR3 consists of 15 residues. The germline CDR1 and CDR2 sequences are DFQATT and SNEGSKA (reference sequence). V was shortened by 3 bases and J by 2 bases, with 16 bases between the two germline ends. This specimen belongs to a study of blood T cell repertoires in COVID-19. Using immunoSEQ multiplex PCR, the repertoire was profiled, and TCRdb retains in-frame clones only, with some absent. The table includes 95,000 to 150,000 clones, 70% to 85% detected once. Sequenced: peripheral blood. The rearrangement links TRBV20-1 to TRBJ1-2, with D possibly being TRBD1 (6 bases). The receptor comes from a woman aged 70-85 years with acute or convalescent COVID-19. CDR3 nucleotide sequence: TGCAGTGCTAGTCCCCCGGGACACCAAAACTATGGCTACACCTTC. Amino acid sequence: CSASPPGHQNYGYTF.